The 31 T cell receptor beta chains in this list originate from one sample, sequenced in a study of tumor and adjacent non-tumor tissue in lung cancer. The template was RNA from unsorted bulk tissue. This non-tumor lung sample came from over 3 cm beyond the tumor edge. Three rounds of nested PCR, following a modified ARM-PCR protocol, produced the TCRbeta library. In TCRdb, the multiplex PCR reads were re-called with MiXCR into one record per CDR3 protein. The table shows almost 75,000 distinct CDR3 sequences, with approximately 68% occurring only once. The sample was distant non-tumor lung tissue. These receptors were collected from a woman between 50 and 59 years old with non-small cell lung cancer.

A note on this clonotype: A single base separates this from a much larger clone, so it may be a read error. The gene calls are TRBV28 and TRBJ1-1; D is unresolved. CDR3 length equals 13 residues. The V gene lost 6 bases and the J gene lost 7 bases, with 15 bases spanning the gap. Germline lookup yields CDR1 MDHEN and CDR2 SYDVKM. CDR3 region: CASRSGFYNEAFF. CDR3 bases: TGTGCCAGCAGGTCCGGGTTTTACAATGAAGCTTTCTTT.

The gene calls are TRBV29-1 and TRBJ2-7; 9 positions match TRBD2. Per germline, CDR1 SQVTM and CDR2 ANQGSEA. V gave up 6 bases and J gave up 1 base; unmatched junction bases: 13. The CDR3 covers 16 residues. The CDR3 is CSVLGISGGRSYEQYF. Here the CDR3 DNA reads TGCAGCGTCCTCGGGATTAGCGGGGGTCGTTCCTACGAGCAGTACTTC.

This chain connects TRBV12-3 or TRBV12-4 to TRBJ1-4; the D is unclear. The CDR3 covers 15 residues. V was pared by 6 bases and J by 7 bases, with 18 bases between. CDR3 DNA: TGTGCCAGCAGCCTACGGGGTGGCTCGGGTGAAAAACTGTTTTTT. Residues: CASSLRGGSGEKLFF.

In the case of this clonotype: This may be a read error: a much more frequent sequence differs by one nucleotide. Written as DNA, the CDR3 is TGTGCCATCAGTTCAGGCGACAATCAGTCCCAGCATTTT. This encodes CAISSGDNQSQHF. This chain connects TRBV10-3 to TRBJ1-5; D ambiguous. The CDR3 has 13 residues. Germline CDR1 ENHRY, CDR2 SYGVKD.

Comment on this clonotype: Possible read error: a much larger clone is one base away. J is TRBJ2-1 and V is TRBV7-9; the D is unclear. V was clipped by 8 bases and J by 1 base, with 9 bases between them. Germline V gene lookup returns CDR1 SEHNR and CDR2 FQNEAQ (reference sequence). The CDR3 contains 13 residues. CDR3 amino acids: CASGLSSYNEQFF. CDR3 nucleotides: TGTGCCAGCGGCCTCAGTTCCTACAATGAGCAGTTCTTC.

This clonotype was recorded once. Compared with germline, one end of the junction differs, possibly owing to a read error. CDR3 in amino acids: CSANGQGILSGKQYF. CDR3 DNA: TGCAGTGCTAACGGACAGGGAATCCTAAGTGGTAAGCAGTATTTC. The V gene is TRBV20-1, the J gene TRBJ2-7, with TRBD1 matching 8 bases. Looked up from germline, CDR1 is DFQATT and CDR2 is SNEGSKA (reference sequence). CDR3 length: 15 amino acids.

The table lists this clonotype with many counts. The genes are TRBV29-1 and TRBJ1-2; maybe TRBD1 (6 bases). The CDR3 consists of 12 residues. The germline V gene encodes CDR1 SQVTM and CDR2 ANQGSEA. Between the trimmed V and J ends, which lost 5 bases and 2 bases, there was a span of 9 bases. CDR3: CSVSQGNYGYTF. In DNA form, the CDR3 reads TGCAGCGTTAGCCAGGGGAACTATGGCTACACCTTC.

On this clonotype itself: This may be a read error, as it is one base from a much larger clone. This sequence joins TRBV28 and TRBJ2-3; D gene unclear. Germline V gene data show CDR1 as MDHEN and CDR2 as SYDVKM. The V end lost 3 bases, the J end lost 0 bases, and 10 bases lay between the germline ends. The CDR3 consists of 15 residues. In DNA form, the CDR3 reads TGTGCCAGCAGTTTTGGATTTCAAAGCACAGATACGCAGTATTTT. Protein sequence: CASSFGFQSTDTQYF.

Regarding this clonotype: The junction departs from germline at one end; a sequencing error may be responsible. The chain employs TRBV10-3 and TRBJ2-6; the D call may be TRBD1 or TRBD2 (5 bases each). CDR3 length equals 15 residues. The V gene's germline CDR1 is ENHRY and CDR2 SYGVKD. The CDR3 DNA is TGTGACATCAGTCCCGGGACCTCTGGGGTCAACGTCCTGACTTTC. This encodes CDISPGTSGVNVLTF.

As for this clonotype: The CDR3 does not close with the conserved phenylalanine or tryptophan, likely indicating a read error. The DNA is left out, because the CDR3 cannot be placed on it with certainty; the CDR3 is given as TCRdb lists it. The chain couples TRBV11-2 to TRBJ2-2; TRBD2, the table's D call, lacks a check against the DNA. The CDR3 length equals 16 residues, ends included. Germline-derived CDR1 and CDR2 are SGHAT and FQNNGV. This chain's CDR3 is CASSSARGPRTGELIS.

In the case of this clonotype: Mismatch with germline at one junction end may stem from a read error. The chain carries TRBV20-1 and TRBJ1-1; D may be TRBD1 (5 bases). The germline gives CDR1 DFQATT, CDR2 SNEGSKA (reference sequence). CDR3 length: 13 residues. The CDR3 sequence is CRASTWRGTEALF. For the CDR3, the DNA is TGCAGAGCTTCGACATGGAGGGGCACTGAAGCGTTGTTT.

To note about this clonotype: This may come from a read error, since a much larger clone is one base off. CDR3 bases: TGCAGCGCCGGGACATGGTGGAGCGATGAGCAGTTCTTC. This codes for CSAGTWWSDEQFF. V and J are TRBV29-1 and TRBJ2-1; D is perhaps TRBD1 (6 bases). Trimming took off 7 bases at V and 8 bases at J, with 18 bases between the two ends. Germline values: CDR1 SQVTM, CDR2 ANQGSEA. The CDR3 length is 13 residues.

This clonotype was seen ten or more times. The chain joins TRBV20-1 to TRBJ2-3; D not certain. CDR1 and CDR2 (germline): DFQATT, SNEGSKA (reference sequence). The CDR3 consists of 15 residues. Between the trimmed V and J ends, which lost 5 bases and 0 bases, there was a span of 15 bases. The CDR3 DNA sequence: TGCAGTGCTGGGTTGCCGGACGGAAGCACAGATACGCAGTATTTT. This encodes CSAGLPDGSTDTQYF.

Comment on this clonotype: The junction and the germline gene differ at one end; a read error may be behind it. J is TRBJ2-3 and V is TRBV4-3, with 12 nucleotides matching TRBD2. This CDR3 has 20 amino acids. The germline gives CDR1 LGHNA, CDR2 YSLEER. The CDR3 DNA reads as TGCGCCAGCTGCCAAGATCTTATAACTAGCGGGAGGTCTAGCACAGATGCGCAGTATTTT. Translating gives CASCQDLITSGRSSTDAQYF.

At least ten counts were recorded for this clonotype. The chain has TRBV4-3 and TRBJ2-6; perhaps TRBD1 as D (6 bases). Looked up from germline, CDR1 is LGHNA and CDR2 is YSLEER. Trimming removed 0 bases at V and 0 bases at J, with 6 bases between. CDR3 length: 16 residues. CDR3 DNA sequence: TGCGCCAGCAGCCAAGACAGGGGCTCTGGGGCCAACGTCCTGACTTTC. Translating it yields CASSQDRGSGANVLTF.

CDR3 residues: CSARGGGGVGELFF. The CDR3 DNA reads as TGCAGTGCTAGAGGAGGGGGGGGTGTCGGGGAGCTGTTTTTT. This sequence joins TRBV20-1 and TRBJ2-2; tentatively, D is TRBD2 (7 bases). Germline loops: CDR1 DFQATT, CDR2 SNEGSKA (reference sequence). Trimming shortened V by 1 base and J by 7 bases, and 13 bases separated the two germline ends. The CDR3 is 14 residues long.

As regards this clonotype: A much bigger clone sits one base away, suggesting this may be a read error. The conserved closing phenylalanine or tryptophan is absent in this CDR3, likely reflecting a read error. The chain carries TRBV6-1 and TRBJ1-2; tentatively, D is TRBD1 (6 bases). CDR3 length: 17 amino acids. Trimming stripped 7 bases from V and 2 bases from J, with 23 bases between. Germline CDR1 reads MNHNS; CDR2 reads SASEGT. The CDR3 bases are TGTGCCAGCAACCCCCGCCCCCTTACAGGGACCAACTATGGCTACACCCTC. Protein: CASNPRPLTGTNYGYTL.

The table lists this clonotype with many counts. The gene calls are TRBV6-5 and TRBJ2-7; TRBD2 matches 10 bases. The CDR3 runs 16 residues. Looked up from germline, CDR1 is MNHEY and CDR2 is SVGAGI. The ends lost 4 bases at V and 7 bases at J; junction bases unmatched: 13. This CDR3 is CASSFRPLAGVSEQYF. In nucleotides, the CDR3 is TGTGCCAGCAGTTTCAGACCGCTAGCGGGAGTATCGGAGCAGTACTTC.

Points on this clonotype: At one boundary the junction diverges from the germline segment, which might be a read error. The gene calls are TRBV19 and TRBJ2-5, with D maybe TRBD2 (6 bases). The CDR3 has 14 amino acids. Looked up from germline, CDR1 is LNHDA and CDR2 is SQIVND (reference sequence). The CDR3 DNA reads as TGTGCCAGTAGTGTGGGACCCGGAGGGGAGACCCAGAACTTC. It encodes CASSVGPGGETQNF.

Details on this clonotype: This CDR3 is missing its conserved last phenylalanine or tryptophan, likely due to a read error. The DNA is omitted, as the CDR3 cannot be located on it reliably, and the CDR3 follows TCRdb's listing. This chain joins TRBV11-2 and TRBJ2-7. The CDR3 extends over 14 residues, inclusive of both ends. The germline CDR1 and CDR2 sequences are SGHAT and FQNNGV. The CDR3 here is CASSLTLWNDEEYI.

A word on this clonotype: Since the CDR3 does not end with the conserved phenylalanine or tryptophan, this likely comes from a read error. V usage is TRBV29-1 and J usage is TRBJ2-3; no reliable D call. CDR3 length: 13 residues. Looked up from germline, CDR1 is SQVTM and CDR2 is ANQGSEA. Trimming pared 7 bases from V and 5 bases from J, leaving 16 bases between. DNA for the CDR3: TGCAGCGGGGCACTCAAAGCATTAGATACGCAGTATTTG. Protein: CSGALKALDTQYL.

As regards this clonotype: Given a much more abundant clone one base away, this may be a read error. The CDR3 DNA sequence: TGTGCCAGCAGTCAGGGTGCAACTAATGAAAAACTGATTTTT. This gives the protein CASSQGATNEKLIF. This chain joins TRBV12-3 or TRBV12-4 and TRBJ1-4; a weak D match, TRBD1 (5 bases). The CDR3 spans 14 residues.

This clonotype has ten or more counts. V gene TRBV6-5 combines with J gene TRBJ1-6; 7 positions agree with TRBD1. Germline V gene lookup returns CDR1 MNHEY and CDR2 SVGAGI. V was clipped by 6 bases and J by 10 bases; unmatched bases: 9. The CDR3 totals 14 residues. DNA for the CDR3: TGTGCCAGCAGACAACAGGGGCTAGGATCACCCCTCCACTTT. It yields the protein CASRQQGLGSPLHF.

As to this clonotype: A much larger clone is a single base away; this may be a read error. V is TRBV4-1 and J is TRBJ2-1; 13 nucleotides align to TRBD2. The CDR3 sequence is 17 residues long. After removal of 4 bases from V and 7 bases from J, the junction contained 10 bases not matched to a gene. The germline V gene has CDR1 MGHRA and CDR2 YSYEKL. The chain's CDR3 is CASSRKGLAGSYNEQFF. CDR3 DNA sequence: TGCGCCAGCAGCCGAAAGGGACTAGCGGGATCGTATAATGAGCAGTTCTTC.

With regard to this clonotype: This may be a read error: a much more frequent sequence differs by one nucleotide. The CDR3 reads CAGSYQATNEKLFF. CDR3 nucleotide sequence: TGTGCCGGCAGCTACCAAGCAACTAATGAAAAACTGTTTTTT. The rearrangement joins TRBV12-3 or TRBV12-4 to TRBJ1-4; D is unresolved. There are 14 residues in the CDR3.

As regards this clonotype: The junction departs from germline at one end; a sequencing error may be responsible. The rearrangement uses TRBV11-3 and TRBJ2-3; 9 positions match TRBD2. CDR3 size: 18 residues. The germline gives CDR1 SGHNT, CDR2 YENEEA. CDR3 residues: CAISLSGSSGISTDMQYF. The CDR3 DNA follows: TGTGCCATCAGCTTGTCGGGATCTAGCGGGATTAGCACAGATATGCAGTATTTT.

In DNA form, the CDR3 reads TGTGCCAGTAGTGATGACAAGGGCTGGTACACTGAAGCTTTCTTT. Residues: CASSDDKGWYTEAFF. V and J are TRBV6-2 or TRBV6-3 and TRBJ1-1, with D uncertain. CDR3 length: 15 residues. CDR1 and CDR2 (germline): MNHEY, SVGEGT. V gave up 9 bases and J gave up 3 bases, with 20 bases separating them.

This rearrangement joins TRBV20-1 to TRBJ2-7; D is possibly TRBD2 (6 bases). The CDR3 totals 16 residues. The V end lost 0 bases, the J end lost 4 bases, and 19 bases lay between the germline ends. The germline V gene has CDR1 DFQATT and CDR2 SNEGSKA (reference sequence). The CDR3: CSARDIGGTWKYEQYF. The CDR3 DNA sequence: TGCAGTGCTAGAGATATCGGAGGGACTTGGAAGTACGAGCAGTACTTC.

This clonotype was detected only a few times. The chain employs TRBV28 and TRBJ1-5; D is perhaps TRBD1 (5 bases). There are 16 residues in the CDR3. The germline V gene encodes CDR1 MDHEN and CDR2 SYDVKM. The V end lost 3 bases, the J end lost 0 bases, and 12 bases lay between the germline ends. This CDR3 is CASSLVGAGSNQPQHF. CDR3 DNA sequence: TGTGCCAGCAGTTTGGTAGGGGCAGGTAGCAATCAGCCCCAGCATTTT. The full variable domain, rest sourced from reference TRBV28 and TRBJ1-5, is DVKVTQSSRYLVKRTGEKVFLECVQDMDHENMFWYRQDPGLGLRLIYFSYDVKMKEKGDIPEGYSVSREKKERFSLILESASTNQTSMYLCASSLVGAGSNQPQHFGDGTRLSIL.

This clonotype was counted ten times or more. The chain is built from TRBV28 and TRBJ2-1; the match to TRBD1 covers 7 bases. The length of the CDR3 is 14 residues. V lost 5 bases and J lost 9; bases outside the gene matches: 10. Germline lookup yields CDR1 MDHEN and CDR2 SYDVKM. The CDR3 protein is CASSTTGPLAEQFF. In DNA form, the CDR3 reads TGTGCCAGCAGTACGACAGGGCCCTTGGCTGAGCAGTTCTTC.

This clonotype was picked up many times. V usage is TRBV20-1 and J usage is TRBJ2-7; possibly TRBD1 or TRBD2 for D (5 bases each). This CDR3 region has 12 residues. Germline CDR1 reads DFQATT; CDR2 reads SNEGSKA (reference sequence). The germline V and J ends were trimmed by 6 bases and 7 bases, with 16 bases remaining between them. CDR3 nucleotides: TGCAGTGCCACCGGGACCCTTGGAGAGCAGTACTTC. It yields the protein CSATGTLGEQYF.